One sample yielded the 3 T cell receptor beta chains listed below, sequenced in a study of blood T cell repertoires in COVID-19. This table comes from immunoSEQ multiplex PCR, and its TCRdb copy is limited to in-frame clones, with some not included. This sample has about 260,000 clones, with 85% to 90% found just once. The specimen sequenced was peripheral blood. The receptor set was obtained from a woman between 35 and 50 years old who had recovered from COVID-19.

This chain uses TRBV4-3 with TRBJ2-2; D gene ambiguous. The germline gives CDR1 LGHNA, CDR2 YSLEER. CDR3 length: 18 residues. Between the trimmed V and J ends, which lost 0 bases and 2 bases, there was a span of 16 bases. The CDR3 here is CASSQEKIARINTGELFF. In DNA, the CDR3 is TGCGCCAGCAGCCAAGAAAAGATTGCGAGAATTAACACCGGGGAGCTGTTTTTT.

A single count supports this clone. V is TRBV6-5 and J is TRBJ1-4, with a weak D call TRBD1 (5 bases). The germline V and J ends were trimmed by 6 bases and 5 bases, with 10 bases remaining between them. The CDR3 is 13 residues long. The germline gives CDR1 MNHEY, CDR2 SVGAGI. The CDR3 here is CASRTHRNEKLFF. The DNA for the CDR3 is TGTGCCAGCAGAACTCACAGGAATGAAAAACTGTTTTTT.

V and J are TRBV5-4 and TRBJ2-1; possibly TRBD2 for D (5 bases). The CDR3 spans 16 residues. The germline gives CDR1 SGHNT, CDR2 YYREEE (reference sequence). V was cut by 0 bases and J by 2 bases, with 12 bases left in between. In nucleotides, the CDR3 is TGTGCCAGCAGCTTGGTTGCTAGCTTCCCCTACAATGAGCAGTTCTTC. Amino acids: CASSLVASFPYNEQFF.